This TCR beta chain was sequenced in a study of blood T cell repertoires in COVID-19. Authors' methods: Reference gene primers were amplified, and this amplification served to estimate nucleated cell counts. Data came from immunoSEQ multiplex PCR; TCRdb stores just in-frame clones and leaves some out. V, J and clone size are those of that table, while D and trimming were read from the DNA. The sample lists a few hundred thousand clones; roughly 85% were seen once. The source of this sequence is a woman in her forties who had recovered from COVID-19. The specimen was PBMCs or T cells enriched from blood (not recorded which).

CDR3 sequence: CASSNKGVGRIWYF. Written as DNA, the CDR3 is TGTGCCAGCAGCAACAAAGGGGTCGGACGGATTTGGTACTTC. The V call is TRBV2, the J call TRBJ2-7; D is perhaps TRBD1 (5 bases). The length of the CDR3 is 14 residues. Deletions cut 6 bases from V and 12 bases from J, with 24 bases between. Germline CDR1 and CDR2: SNHLY and FYNNEI. Complete variable domain (other parts from reference TRBV2 and TRBJ2-7): EPEVTQTPSHQVTQMGQEVILRCVPISNHLYFYWYRQILGQKVEFLVSFYNNEISEKSEIFDDQFSVERPDGSNFTLKIRSTKLEDSAMYFCASSNKGVGRIWYFGPGTRLTVT.